This T cell receptor (beta chain) comes out of a study of blood T cell repertoires in COVID-19. Study background: COVID-19 samples collected from the United States, Italy and Spain covered acute and convalescent phases. PBMCs, B-cell-depleted T cells, or T cells provided the cDNA or gDNA that made up the material.

Methods used by the authors: The assay estimated nucleated cells by amplifying reference gene primers. Produced via immunoSEQ multiplex PCR; TCRdb's table is partial and in-frame only. V, J and clone size are those of that table, while D and trimming were read from the DNA. This sample has over 120,000 clones, with 75% to 85% found just once. Germline lookup yields CDR1 MGHRA and CDR2 YSYEKL. The V gene end was trimmed by 3 bases and the J gene end by 1 base; junction bases not matched to a gene: 1. The CDR3 length is 14 residues. The specimen sequenced was peripheral blood. The chain carries TRBV4-1 and TRBJ2-3; 7 bases agree with TRBD1. This TCR derives from a man in his sixties or seventies who had recovered from COVID-19. The CDR3 sequence: CASSHGQGTDTQYF. The CDR3 DNA reads TGCGCCAGCAGCCACGGACAGGGCACAGATACGCAGTATTTT.